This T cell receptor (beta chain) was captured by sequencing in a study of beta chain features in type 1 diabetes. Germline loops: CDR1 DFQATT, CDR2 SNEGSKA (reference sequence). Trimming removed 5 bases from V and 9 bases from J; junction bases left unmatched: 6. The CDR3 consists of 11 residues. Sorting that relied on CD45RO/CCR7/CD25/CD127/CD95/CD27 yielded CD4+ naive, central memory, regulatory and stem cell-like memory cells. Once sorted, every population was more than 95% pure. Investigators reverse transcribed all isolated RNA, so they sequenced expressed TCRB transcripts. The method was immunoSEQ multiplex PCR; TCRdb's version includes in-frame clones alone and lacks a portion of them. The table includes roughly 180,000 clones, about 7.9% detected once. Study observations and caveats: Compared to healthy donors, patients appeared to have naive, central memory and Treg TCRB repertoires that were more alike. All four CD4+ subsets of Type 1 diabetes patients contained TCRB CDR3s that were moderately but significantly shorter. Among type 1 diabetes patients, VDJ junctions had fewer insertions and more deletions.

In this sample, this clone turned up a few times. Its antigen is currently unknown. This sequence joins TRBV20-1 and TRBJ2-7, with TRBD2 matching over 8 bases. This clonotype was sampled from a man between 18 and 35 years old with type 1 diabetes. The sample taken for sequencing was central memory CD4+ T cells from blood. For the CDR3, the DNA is TGCAGTGCTCCGGGGGGGCCGAGGCAGTACTTC. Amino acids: CSAPGGPRQYF.